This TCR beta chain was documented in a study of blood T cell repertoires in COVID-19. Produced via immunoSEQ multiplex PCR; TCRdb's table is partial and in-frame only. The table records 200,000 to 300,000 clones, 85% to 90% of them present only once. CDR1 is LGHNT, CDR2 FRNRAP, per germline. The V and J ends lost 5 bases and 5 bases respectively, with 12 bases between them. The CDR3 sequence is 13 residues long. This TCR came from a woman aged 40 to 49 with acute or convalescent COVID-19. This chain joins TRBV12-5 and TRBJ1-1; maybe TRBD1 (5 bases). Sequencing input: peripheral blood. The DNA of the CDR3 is TGTGCTAGTGGTGGCTCCGGGGGGACTGAAGCTTTCTTT. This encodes CASGGSGGTEAFF.